This note documents a single TCR beta chain sequence. This record comes from a study of blood T cell repertoires in COVID-19. Researchers sorted participants into cohorts using their self-reported clinical history. The trim removed 3 bases at V and 7 bases at J, leaving 7 bases unmatched. The CDR3 covers 15 residues. The germline gives CDR1 MNHNS, CDR2 SASEGT. TCRdb keeps only in-frame clones here, not all; method: immunoSEQ multiplex PCR. The sample includes 150,000 to 200,000 clones, about 84% seen only once; the top ten take around 6%. Sequencing was carried out using PBMCs or T cells enriched from blood (not recorded which). This sequence joins TRBV6-1 and TRBJ2-3, with 10 nucleotides matching TRBD2. The TCR sequence derives from a man in his forties who had recovered from COVID-19. The CDR3 protein is CASSEKRGGGNTQYF. The CDR3 DNA reads as TGTGCCAGCAGTGAGAAGCGGGGGGGCGGGAATACGCAGTATTTT.